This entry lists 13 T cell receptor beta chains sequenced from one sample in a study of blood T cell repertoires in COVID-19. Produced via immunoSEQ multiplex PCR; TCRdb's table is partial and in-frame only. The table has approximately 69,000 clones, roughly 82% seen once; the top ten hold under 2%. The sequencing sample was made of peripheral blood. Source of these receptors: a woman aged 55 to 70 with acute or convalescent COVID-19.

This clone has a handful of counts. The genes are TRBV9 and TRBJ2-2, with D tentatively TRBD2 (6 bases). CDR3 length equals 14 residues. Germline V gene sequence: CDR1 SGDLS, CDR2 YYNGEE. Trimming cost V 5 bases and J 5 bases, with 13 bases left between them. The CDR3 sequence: CASSAGTWTGELFF. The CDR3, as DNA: TGTGCCAGCAGTGCCGGGACTTGGACCGGGGAGCTGTTTTTT.

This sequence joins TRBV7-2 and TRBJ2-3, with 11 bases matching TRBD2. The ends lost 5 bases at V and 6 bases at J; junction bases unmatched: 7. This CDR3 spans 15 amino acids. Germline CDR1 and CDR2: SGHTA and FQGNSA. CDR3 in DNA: TGTGCCAGCAGCCAATCTAGCGGGGGGCTGGATACGCAGTATTTT. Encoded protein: CASSQSSGGLDTQYF.

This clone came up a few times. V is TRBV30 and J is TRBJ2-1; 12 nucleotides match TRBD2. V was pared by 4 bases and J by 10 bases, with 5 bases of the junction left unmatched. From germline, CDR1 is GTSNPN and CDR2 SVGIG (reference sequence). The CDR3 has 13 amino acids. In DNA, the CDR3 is TGTGCCTGGATACTAGCGGGAGGAAAGGAGCAGTTCTTC. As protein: CAWILAGGKEQFF.

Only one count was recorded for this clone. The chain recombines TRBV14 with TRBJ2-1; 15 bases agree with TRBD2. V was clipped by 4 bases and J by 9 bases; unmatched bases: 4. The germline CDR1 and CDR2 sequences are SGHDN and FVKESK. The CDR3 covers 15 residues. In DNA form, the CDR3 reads TGTGCCAGCAGCCGGACTAGCGGGAGGGTCAGTGAGCAGTTCTTC. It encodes CASSRTSGRVSEQFF.

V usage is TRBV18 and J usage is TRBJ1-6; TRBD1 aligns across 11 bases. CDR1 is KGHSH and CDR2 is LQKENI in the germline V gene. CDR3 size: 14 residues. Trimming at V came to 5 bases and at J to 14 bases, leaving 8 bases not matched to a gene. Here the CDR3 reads CASSDRTGGLSLHF. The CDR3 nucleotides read TGTGCCAGCTCAGATAGGACAGGGGGCTTGTCCCTCCACTTT.

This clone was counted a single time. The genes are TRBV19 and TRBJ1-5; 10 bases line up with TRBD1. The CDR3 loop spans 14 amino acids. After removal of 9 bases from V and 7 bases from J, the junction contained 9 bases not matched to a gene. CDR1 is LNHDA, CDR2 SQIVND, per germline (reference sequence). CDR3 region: CASDDRGQGQPQHF. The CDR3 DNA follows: TGTGCCAGCGACGACAGGGGGCAAGGACAGCCCCAGCATTTT.

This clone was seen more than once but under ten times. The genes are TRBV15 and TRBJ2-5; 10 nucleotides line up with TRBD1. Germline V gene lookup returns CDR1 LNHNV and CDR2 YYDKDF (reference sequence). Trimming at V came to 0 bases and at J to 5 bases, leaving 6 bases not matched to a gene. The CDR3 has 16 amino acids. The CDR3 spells CATSRDRTGGRETQYF. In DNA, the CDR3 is TGTGCCACCAGCAGAGATCGGACAGGGGGGAGGGAGACCCAGTACTTC.

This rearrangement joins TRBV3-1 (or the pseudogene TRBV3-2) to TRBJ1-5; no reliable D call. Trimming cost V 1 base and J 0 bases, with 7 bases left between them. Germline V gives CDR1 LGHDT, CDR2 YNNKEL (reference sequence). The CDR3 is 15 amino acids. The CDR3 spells CASSQGHFSNQPQHF. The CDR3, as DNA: TGTGCCAGCAGCCAAGGACACTTTAGCAATCAGCCCCAGCATTTT.

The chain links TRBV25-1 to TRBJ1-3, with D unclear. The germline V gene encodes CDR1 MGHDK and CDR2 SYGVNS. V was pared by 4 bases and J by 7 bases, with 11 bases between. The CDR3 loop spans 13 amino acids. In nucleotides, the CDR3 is TGTGCCAGCAGTGGAGACACCTGGAACACCATATATTTT. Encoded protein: CASSGDTWNTIYF.

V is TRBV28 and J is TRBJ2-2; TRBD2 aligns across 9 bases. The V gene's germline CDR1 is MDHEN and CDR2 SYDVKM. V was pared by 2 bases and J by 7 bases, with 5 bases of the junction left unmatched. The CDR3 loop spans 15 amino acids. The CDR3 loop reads CASSLAGGLSGELFF. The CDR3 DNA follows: TGTGCCAGCAGTTTAGCGGGGGGGCTAAGCGGGGAGCTGTTTTTT.

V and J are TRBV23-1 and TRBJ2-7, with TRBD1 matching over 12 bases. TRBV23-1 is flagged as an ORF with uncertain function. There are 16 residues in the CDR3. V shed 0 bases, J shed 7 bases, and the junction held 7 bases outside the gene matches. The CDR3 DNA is TGCGCCAGCAGTCAATCCTGGGACAGGGGGCTGGGAGAGCAGTACTTC. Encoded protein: CASSQSWDRGLGEQYF.

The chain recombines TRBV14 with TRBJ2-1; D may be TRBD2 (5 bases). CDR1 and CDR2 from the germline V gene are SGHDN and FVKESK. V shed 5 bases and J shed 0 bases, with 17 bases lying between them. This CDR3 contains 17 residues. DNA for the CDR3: TGTGCCAGCAGCTCCTTCGGGGTGACCGTCTCCTACAATGAGCAGTTCTTC. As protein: CASSSFGVTVSYNEQFF.

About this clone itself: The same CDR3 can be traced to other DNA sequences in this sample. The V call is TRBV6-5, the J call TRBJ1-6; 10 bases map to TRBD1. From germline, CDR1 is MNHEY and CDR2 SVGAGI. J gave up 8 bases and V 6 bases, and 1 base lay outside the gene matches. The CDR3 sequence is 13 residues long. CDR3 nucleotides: TGTGCCAGCAGGGGACAGGGGTATTCACCCCTCCACTTT. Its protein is CASRGQGYSPLHF.